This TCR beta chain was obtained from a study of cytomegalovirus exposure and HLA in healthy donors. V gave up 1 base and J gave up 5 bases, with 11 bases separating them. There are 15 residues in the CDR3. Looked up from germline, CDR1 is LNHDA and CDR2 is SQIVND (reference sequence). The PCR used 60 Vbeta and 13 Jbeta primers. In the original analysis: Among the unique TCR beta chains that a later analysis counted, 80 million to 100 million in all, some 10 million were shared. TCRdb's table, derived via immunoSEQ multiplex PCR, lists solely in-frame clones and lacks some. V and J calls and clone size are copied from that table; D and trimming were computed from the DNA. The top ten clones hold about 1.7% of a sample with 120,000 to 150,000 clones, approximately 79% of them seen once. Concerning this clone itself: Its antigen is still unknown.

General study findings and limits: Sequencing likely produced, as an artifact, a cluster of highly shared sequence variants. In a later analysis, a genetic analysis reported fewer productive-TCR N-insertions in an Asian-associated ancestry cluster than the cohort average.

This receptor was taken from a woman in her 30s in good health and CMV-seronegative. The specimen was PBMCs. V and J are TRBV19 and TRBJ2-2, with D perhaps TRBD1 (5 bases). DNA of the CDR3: TGTGCCAGTAGTATAGGGGCAGGGTCGACCGGGGAGCTGTTTTTT. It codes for CASSIGAGSTGELFF.